A selection of T cell receptor beta chains follows, all from one sample in a study of blood T cells in healthy people across ages. TCRdb processed the 5' RACE reads anew with MiXCR; each CDR3 protein has one entry. Of some 880,000 distinct CDR3 sequences in the sample, 36% were seen once. The sequenced sample consisted of blood. The receptors originated from a man aged 18 to 29 in good health. CDR3s include the opening cysteine and the closing phenylalanine or tryptophan. Part of the rows lack a size; the others show once, few, many or a class for expanded clones.

CDR3 protein: CASSASSGGAGNEQYF
V gene: TRBV7-2
clone size: -
J gene: -

CDR3 protein: CASTQRWEQPQHF
V gene: TRBV6-6
clone size: few
J gene: TRBJ1-5

CDR3 protein: CASSVETHNEQFF
V gene: TRBV9
clone size: many
J gene: TRBJ2-1

CDR3 protein: CASSEQGKGTEAFF
V gene: TRBV7-6
clone size: -
J gene: TRBJ1-1

CDR3 protein: CASSPTTGTVYVGTEAFF
V gene: TRBV5-1
clone size: few
J gene: TRBJ1-1

CDR3 protein: CASSPKTSRGYGEQYF
V gene: TRBV7-3
clone size: -
J gene: -

CDR3 protein: CASSSPPPAPLHF
V gene: TRBV12-3/TRBV12-4
clone size: many
J gene: TRBJ1-6

CDR3 protein: CAISEPGPSNSPLHF
V gene: TRBV10-3
clone size: -
J gene: TRBJ1-6

CDR3 protein: CASSTDGDGSSYEQFF
V gene: TRBV6-6
clone size: -
J gene: TRBJ2-1

CDR3 protein: CAISISGTYEQYF
V gene: TRBV10-3
clone size: -
J gene: TRBJ2-7

CDR3 protein: CASSLMGGQGKQFF
V gene: TRBV5-1
clone size: -
J gene: TRBJ2-1

CDR3 protein: CSASKQGSQETQYF
V gene: TRBV20-1
clone size: many
J gene: TRBJ2-5

CDR3 protein: CASSLEVLGVPNYGYTF
V gene: TRBV7-2
clone size: many
J gene: TRBJ1-2

CDR3 protein: CSARTGAVETQYF
V gene: TRBV20-1
clone size: few
J gene: TRBJ2-5

CDR3 protein: CASPSDKVTSPYNEQFF
V gene: TRBV2
clone size: once
J gene: TRBJ2-1

CDR3 protein: CAISEDELGTTDRETQYF
V gene: TRBV10-3
clone size: many
J gene: TRBJ2-5

CDR3 protein: CAGGTSGGTDTQYF
V gene: TRBV10-3
clone size: many
J gene: TRBJ2-3

CDR3 protein: CASSQSGLRSLNEQFF
V gene: TRBV14
clone size: -
J gene: TRBJ2-1

CDR3 protein: CASKDRAGTYNSPLHF
V gene: TRBV19
clone size: -
J gene: TRBJ1-6

CDR3 protein: CASSLSGKDSPLHF
V gene: TRBV11-1
clone size: -
J gene: TRBJ1-6

CDR3 protein: CASSQYGQNSYNEQFF
V gene: TRBV4-1
clone size: -
J gene: TRBJ2-1

CDR3 protein: CASSQDQGMNTEAFF
V gene: TRBV4-1
clone size: few
J gene: TRBJ1-1

CDR3 protein: CSVESACGYTF
V gene: TRBV29-1
clone size: -
J gene: TRBJ1-2

CDR3 protein: CSTAGTASTDTQYF
V gene: TRBV19
clone size: many
J gene: TRBJ2-3

CDR3 protein: CSARDMVGIGEETQYF
V gene: TRBV20-1
clone size: -
J gene: TRBJ2-5

CDR3 protein: CASSRTGTDEAFF
V gene: TRBV16
clone size: -
J gene: TRBJ1-1

CDR3 protein: CASSRDYKNEQYF
V gene: TRBV6-6
clone size: -
J gene: -

CDR3 protein: CAIRKLGDDTQYF
V gene: TRBV10-3
clone size: few
J gene: TRBJ2-3

CDR3 protein: CASSGDRAWRTEAFF
V gene: TRBV5-6
clone size: -
J gene: TRBJ1-1

CDR3 protein: CSVAPRAPSLNEQFF
V gene: TRBV29-1
clone size: -
J gene: TRBJ2-1

CDR3 protein: CASSWDGGAGELFF
V gene: TRBV7-2
clone size: -
J gene: TRBJ2-2

CDR3 protein: CASSLGGGRNSNQPQHF
V gene: TRBV12-3/TRBV12-4
clone size: many
J gene: TRBJ1-5